The 7 T cell receptor beta chains in this list originate from one sample, sequenced in a study of blood T cells in healthy people across ages. Primed by a sample-barcoded 5' primer and a J-beta primer mix, a second PCR proceeded for about 7 to 11 cycles. From the 5' RACE reads, TCRdb called clonotypes with MiXCR, one entry per CDR3 protein. The table has fewer than 800,000 distinct CDR3 sequences, 20% to 25% seen once. The sequenced material came from blood. The receptors come from a man between 65 and 85 years old in good health.

To note about this clonotype: At one boundary the junction diverges from the germline segment, which might be a read error. V and J are TRBV9 and TRBJ2-5; D gene unclear. The DNA end is a closer match to TRBJ2-1, so the J assignment may be wrong. The CDR3 spans 11 residues. The V gene's germline CDR1 is SGDLS and CDR2 YYNGEE. CDR3 sequence reads: CAGSVRNEQFF. DNA of the CDR3: TGTGCCGGCAGCGTACGTAATGAGCAGTTCTTC.

This clonotype turned up a few times. The rearrangement links TRBV4-1 to TRBJ2-1; 8 nucleotides match TRBD1. Looked up from germline, CDR1 is MGHRA and CDR2 is YSYEKL. The CDR3 is made up of 13 amino acids. V lost 8 bases and J lost 5; bases outside the gene matches: 5. In nucleotides, the CDR3 is TGCGCCAGCCAGGGGGCTCTGCACAATGAGCAGTTCTTC. Protein: CASQGALHNEQFF.

This clonotype was seen more than once but under ten times. The chain carries TRBV4-1 and TRBJ2-7; 8 bases are a match to TRBD1. CDR3 length equals 17 residues. Per the germline V gene, CDR1 is MGHRA and CDR2 is YSYEKL. V lost 1 base, J lost 1 base, and 9 bases stayed unmatched. The CDR3 bases are TGCGCCAGCAGCCAAGGCTCTGGACAGGGTACTTCCTACGAGCAGTACTTC. Protein sequence: CASSQGSGQGTSYEQYF.

There are many counts of this clonotype. The chain employs TRBV20-1 and TRBJ2-1; a possible D gene is TRBD2 (5 bases). The CDR3 is 14 amino acids. CDR1 DFQATT and CDR2 SNEGSKA come from the germline V gene (reference sequence). V was shortened by 1 base and J by 0 bases, with 7 bases between the two germline ends. Here the CDR3 DNA reads TGCAGTGCTAGAGGAGGGAGCTCCTACAATGAGCAGTTCTTC. Translating gives CSARGGSSYNEQFF.

This clonotype was observed a handful of times. Because the CDR3 is missing its conserved closing phenylalanine or tryptophan, this is likely a read error. This sequence joins TRBV5-1 and TRBJ2-7, with D possibly being TRBD2 (5 bases). V shed 1 base and J shed 4 bases, with 12 bases lying between them. Looked up from germline, CDR1 is SGHRS and CDR2 is YFSETQ. The CDR3 consists of 14 residues. CDR3 bases: TGCGCCAGCAGCTTGAACGGAGCGGAATACGAGCAGTACCTC. It is translated as CASSLNGAEYEQYL.

The J gene is TRBJ2-5, the V gene TRBV21-1; TRBD1 reflects the table's D call only, with no check against the DNA. TRBV21-1 represents a pseudogene. The CDR3 runs to 15 residues. The CDR3 protein is CASSKEAAREETQYF. CDR3 in DNA: TGTGCCAGCAGCAAAGAGGCAGCCAGGGAAGAGACCCAGTACTTC.

This clonotype was observed a few times. The chain uses TRBV2 and TRBJ2-7; the D gene is possibly TRBD2 (5 bases). In germline, CDR1 is SNHLY, CDR2 FYNNEI. This CDR3 is 15 amino acids long. V gave up 2 bases and J gave up 0 bases, with 11 bases separating them. The CDR3 protein is CASSESAGGSYEQYF. DNA for the CDR3: TGTGCCAGCAGTGAATCGGCGGGCGGCTCCTACGAGCAGTACTTC.